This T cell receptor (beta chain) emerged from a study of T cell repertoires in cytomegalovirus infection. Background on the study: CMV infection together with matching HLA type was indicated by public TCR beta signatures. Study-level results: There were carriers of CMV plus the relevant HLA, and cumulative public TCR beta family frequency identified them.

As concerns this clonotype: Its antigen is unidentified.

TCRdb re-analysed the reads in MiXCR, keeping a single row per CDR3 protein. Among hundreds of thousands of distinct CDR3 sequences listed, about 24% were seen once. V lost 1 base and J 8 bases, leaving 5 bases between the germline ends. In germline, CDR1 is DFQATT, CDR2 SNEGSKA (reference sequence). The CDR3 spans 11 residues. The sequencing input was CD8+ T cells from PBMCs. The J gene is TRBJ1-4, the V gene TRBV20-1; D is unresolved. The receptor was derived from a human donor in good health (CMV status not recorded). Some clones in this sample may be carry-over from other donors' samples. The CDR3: CSARVLEKLFF. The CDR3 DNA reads TGCAGTGCTAGAGTTCTGGAAAAACTGTTTTTT.